Sequencing of this T cell receptor beta chain was carried out in a study of T cell repertoires in cytomegalovirus infection. Background on the study: In the study, CMV epitopes included recently identified HLA-C-restricted and well-studied HLA-B-restricted ones. Matching HLA type and CMV infection were both indicated by public TCR beta signatures.

This clonotype was observed a handful of times. The target antigen is unknown. TCRdb re-called the reads through MiXCR, storing one row per CDR3 protein. The sample carries 900,000 to 950,000 distinct CDR3 sequences, roughly 30% recorded once. Overall study findings and caveats: Dominating the ex vivo response were HLA-C-restricted CMV-specific TCR beta clonotypes. CMV carriers having the relevant HLA were flagged by cumulative public TCR beta family frequency.

V lost 7 bases, J lost 3 bases, and 4 bases stayed unmatched. This CDR3 is 14 amino acids long. Germline V gives CDR1 WNHNN, CDR2 SYGVQD (reference sequence). The V gene is TRBV10-1, the J gene TRBJ1-4; 8 nucleotides agree with TRBD1. The sample in question was cultured CD8+ T cells from PBMCs, obtained from culture after CMV antigen stimulation. This TCR came from a human donor in good health (CMV status not recorded). Some clones in this sample may be carry-over from other donors' samples. CDR3 region: CASKGTGPNEKLFF. The CDR3 DNA is TGCGCCAGCAAAGGGACAGGCCCTAATGAAAAACTGTTTTTT.